Sequencing of this T cell receptor beta chain was carried out in a study of shared clonotypes between healthy human individuals. Study details: The study drew on a couple of women and a few men aged 18 to 49 as donors. Every donor yielded three CD4 naive, three CD4 memory, two CD8 naive and one CD8 memory plate.

Produced via immunoSEQ multiplex PCR; TCRdb's table is partial and in-frame only. The repertoire holds roughly 2 million clones, with about 95% as singletons. The sample consisted of naive CD4+ T cells sorted from blood. This sample's subset: CD45RA+ positively selected. The clonotype was recovered from a man between 18 and 35 years old in good health.

This CDR3 reads CASSPNGAGEQYF. In DNA form, the CDR3 reads TGTGCCAGCAGTCCTAATGGGGCCGGCGAGCAGTACTTC. The V gene is TRBV6-1, the J gene TRBJ2-7, with D maybe TRBD1 (5 bases). Per the germline V gene, CDR1 is MNHNS and CDR2 is SASEGT. This CDR3 is built from 13 residues. The V gene lost 5 bases and the J gene lost 6 bases, with 14 bases spanning the gap.